The next 10 T cell receptor beta chains were all read from a single sample in a study of OX40 agonist ivuxolimab in advanced cancers. Library preparation was by the immunoSEQ multiplex PCR assay. Sourced from immuneACCESS, this table was stored by TCRdb with only in-frame sequences that have V and J called. A share of the clones is absent; for the studies checked, an unresolved V gene accounts for under half, and the remainder has no known explanation. This sample holds over 85,000 clones; just under 85% were observed only once. The ten largest clonotypes hold more than 1.1% of the sample. Specimen: CD4+ or CD8+ T cells sorted from blood, collected in a trial of the OX40 agonist ivuxolimab. Receptors were obtained from an adult with an advanced solid tumor such as melanoma, head and neck, liver or kidney cancer.

This clone was recorded once. This sequence joins TRBV7-2 and TRBJ2-1; D perhaps matches TRBD2 (5 bases). V lost 0 bases to trimming and J lost 7 bases, with 10 bases between them. The germline V gene has CDR1 SGHTA and CDR2 FQGNSA. This CDR3 region has 14 residues. CDR3 bases: TGTGCCAGCAGCTTAGCAACTAGTTGGAATGAGCAGTTCTTC. Residues: CASSLATSWNEQFF.

The genes are TRBV29-1 and TRBJ2-7, with D hard to call. Trimming stripped 1 base from V and 3 bases from J, with 13 bases between. The V gene's germline CDR1 is SQVTM and CDR2 ANQGSEA. This CDR3 has 14 residues. CDR3 bases: TGCAGCGTTGAAGTCGGTGGAGCGTTCTACGAGCAGTACTTC. This gives the protein CSVEVGGAFYEQYF.

This clone was observed a handful of times. This chain links TRBV4-2 with TRBJ2-5, with D possibly TRBD2 on 7 matching bases. This CDR3 has 17 amino acids. Per the germline V gene, CDR1 is LGHNA and CDR2 is YNFKEQ. The V end lost 2 bases, the J end lost 4 bases, and 20 bases lay between the germline ends. In nucleotides, the CDR3 is TGTGCCAGCAGCCAACCAGGGGCAGCGGGACGAGGAGAGACCCAGTACTTC. Translating gives CASSQPGAAGRGETQYF.

This chain joins TRBV25-1 and TRBJ1-3; 7 nucleotides line up with TRBD1. V was clipped by 10 bases and J by 4 bases; unmatched bases: 7. CDR1 and CDR2 from the germline V gene are MGHDK and SYGVNS. The CDR3 is 13 residues long. CDR3 DNA sequence: TGTGCCACCGAGACAGGGACAGGAAACACCATATATTTT. Residues: CATETGTGNTIYF.

This clone has at least ten counts. V gene TRBV9 combines with J gene TRBJ1-1, with 8 positions matching TRBD1. V lost 4 bases and J lost 5; bases outside the gene matches: 10. This CDR3 comprises 15 residues. Looked up from germline, CDR1 is SGDLS and CDR2 is YYNGEE. The CDR3 here is CASSPQRTGYTEAFF. The CDR3 DNA is TGTGCCAGCAGCCCCCAGAGGACAGGGTATACTGAAGCTTTCTTT.

CDR3 DNA sequence: TGCGCCAGCAGCCAAGATCATCCGGGACCGATCTCTGGAAACACCATATATTTT. It codes for CASSQDHPGPISGNTIYF. The chain combines TRBV4-1 with TRBJ1-3; possibly TRBD1 for D (5 bases). Trimming removed 0 bases from V and 0 bases from J, with 15 bases in between. This CDR3 region has 18 residues. The germline V gene has CDR1 MGHRA and CDR2 YSYEKL.

J is TRBJ2-1 and V is TRBV19, with 7 bases identical to TRBD1. J gave up 9 bases and V 8 bases, and 16 bases lay outside the gene matches. The CDR3 length is 15 residues. Looked up from germline, CDR1 is LNHDA and CDR2 is SQIVND (reference sequence). CDR3 DNA sequence: TGTGCCAGTCGTGAGGGGGCAAGCTGGGTGCTTGAGCAGTTCTTC. Its translation: CASREGASWVLEQFF. Supplemented by reference TRBV19 and TRBJ2-1, the full variable domain reads DGGITQSPKYLFRKEGQNVTLSCEQNLNHDAMYWYRQDPGQGLRLIYYSQIVNDFQKGDIAEGYSVSREKKESFPLTVTSAQKNPTAFYLCASREGASWVLEQFFGPGTRLTVL.

This chain connects TRBV7-9 to TRBJ2-7, with 8 bases matching TRBD1. V gave up 3 bases and J gave up 5 bases; unmatched junction bases: 9. This CDR3 is 15 amino acids long. The germline gives CDR1 SEHNR, CDR2 FQNEAQ (reference sequence). The CDR3 protein is CASSFRQGSSNEQYF. DNA for the CDR3: TGTGCCAGCAGCTTTCGACAGGGGTCGAGTAACGAGCAGTACTTC.

CDR3 residues: CASSQSTGGDADEKLFF. The DNA of the CDR3 is TGTGCCAGCAGCCAAAGTACAGGGGGCGACGCCGATGAAAAACTGTTTTTT. This sequence joins TRBV4-2 and TRBJ1-4; 9 positions match TRBD1. In germline, CDR1 is LGHNA, CDR2 YNFKEQ. V trimming: 2 bases; J trimming: 6 bases; junction bases outside the gene matches: 10. The CDR3 is made up of 17 amino acids.

The chain carries TRBV2 and TRBJ2-2; 12 bases are a match to TRBD2. The CDR3 has 16 residues. Germline assignment: CDR1 SNHLY and CDR2 FYNNEI. Trimming removed 4 bases from V and 6 bases from J; junction bases left unmatched: 6. This chain's CDR3 is CASSAQSSGRAGELFF. CDR3 DNA: TGTGCCAGCAGTGCACAATCTAGCGGGAGGGCCGGGGAGCTGTTTTTT.